The source of this T cell receptor beta chain is a study of OX40 agonist ivuxolimab in advanced cancers. Overall study: The mean age was roughly 60 years, ranging from roughly 23 to 90, with about four fifths of participants male. Study findings and constraints: The average count of expanded clones was higher among CD8+ T cells than among CD4+.

Assay used: immunoSEQ multiplex PCR; TCRdb lists only in-frame clones, some missing. Of some 44,000 clones in the sample, approximately 84% were seen once. About this clone itself: The antigen is undetermined.

Trimming removed 1 base from V and 0 bases from J, with 10 bases in between. The CDR3 runs to 15 residues. The V gene's germline CDR1 is SGHDT and CDR2 YYEEEE. The material sequenced was CD4+ or CD8+ T cells sorted from blood, taken in a trial of the OX40 agonist ivuxolimab. The chain is built from TRBV5-6 and TRBJ1-2, with D maybe TRBD1 (6 bases). This clonotype originated in an adult with an advanced solid tumor such as melanoma, head and neck, liver or kidney cancer. The DNA for the CDR3 is TGTGCCAGCAGCTTGTACGACAGGACTAACTATGGCTACACCTTC. This sequence encodes CASSLYDRTNYGYTF.